The source of this T cell receptor (beta chain) is a study of T cells in Graves' hyperthyroidism and ophthalmopathy. This CDR3 region has 17 residues. V lost 0 bases, J lost 4 bases, and 9 bases stayed unmatched. CDR1 and CDR2 from the germline V gene are SGHTS and YDEGEE. Using RNA transcripts as the source, TCR beta CDR3 regions were amplified. The TCR CDR3 first-round RT-PCR relied on the HTBI primer set. A single record per CDR3 protein comes from TCRdb applying MiXCR to the multiplex PCR reads. The data hold a few hundred thousand distinct CDR3 sequences, with more than 45% observed a single time. Study results and limitations: Most thyroid clonotypes that were expanded above 0.001 also turned up in blood.

This clonotype was seen many times. Its antigen is unknown. Patients counted as stable if ophthalmopathy did not develop within 18 months. Every diagnosis used clinical symptoms, serum thyroxine and TRAb, thyroid ultrasound and orbital computed tomography. Sequenced material: peripheral blood or thyroid tissue (not recorded which). This TCR was recovered from a woman between 18 and 30 years old with Graves' hyperthyroidism. The chain joins TRBV5-8 to TRBJ1-2; 10 bases are shared with TRBD1. The CDR3 coding sequence is TGTGCCAGCAGCTTGGAGGGGACAGGGGCCCGGGGCTATGGCTACACCTTC. Protein product: CASSLEGTGARGYGYTF.